This TCR beta chain originates from a study of T cells in Graves' hyperthyroidism and ophthalmopathy. Findings and limits, study-wide: Within blood appeared most thyroid clonotypes that had expanded above 0.001.

In the case of this clonotype: No antigen is known for it.

It was RNA transcripts that yielded the amplified TCR beta CDR3 regions. The HTBI primer set served for first-round RT-PCR of the TCR CDR3. TCRdb redid the calling of the multiplex PCR reads with MiXCR, one entry per CDR3 protein. In the table there are approximately 630,000 distinct CDR3 sequences, 15% to 20% of which are singletons. Hyperthyroidism of Graves' type that showed no ophthalmopathy progression within 18 months was stable. Subjects aged 18 to 65 presented with newly diagnosed hyperthyroidism of less than 2 months' duration. Around 10 ml fresh peripheral blood yielded the PBMCs. This CDR3 has 14 amino acids. Germline V gives CDR1 SGHRS, CDR2 YFSETQ. V lost 2 bases to trimming and J lost 4 bases, with 7 bases between them.

Sequenced sample: blood. The J gene is TRBJ1-6, the V gene TRBV5-1; D call uncertain. This receptor was taken from a woman younger than 45 with Graves' hyperthyroidism. The CDR3 is CASSFQLYNSPLHF. The CDR3 DNA follows: TGCGCCAGCAGCTTCCAGTTGTATAATTCACCCCTCCACTTT.